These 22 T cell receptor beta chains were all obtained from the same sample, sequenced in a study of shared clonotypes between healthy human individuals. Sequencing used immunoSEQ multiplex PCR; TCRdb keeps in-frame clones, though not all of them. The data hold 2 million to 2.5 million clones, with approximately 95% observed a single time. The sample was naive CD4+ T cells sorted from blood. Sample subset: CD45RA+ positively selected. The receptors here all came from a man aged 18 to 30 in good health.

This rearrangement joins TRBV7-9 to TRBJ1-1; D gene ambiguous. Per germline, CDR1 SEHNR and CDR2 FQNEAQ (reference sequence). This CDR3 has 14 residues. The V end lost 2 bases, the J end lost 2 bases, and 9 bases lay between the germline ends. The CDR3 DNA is TGTGCCAGCAGCTTATCAAACAGTAACACTGAAGCTTTCTTT. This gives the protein CASSLSNSNTEAFF.

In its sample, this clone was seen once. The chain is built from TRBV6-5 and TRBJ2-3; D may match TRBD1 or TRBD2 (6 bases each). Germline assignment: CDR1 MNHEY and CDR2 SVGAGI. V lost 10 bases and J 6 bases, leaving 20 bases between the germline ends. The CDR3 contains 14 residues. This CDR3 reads CATKRGVQSDTQYF. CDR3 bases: TGTGCCACCAAAAGGGGGGTCCAGTCCGATACGCAGTATTTT.

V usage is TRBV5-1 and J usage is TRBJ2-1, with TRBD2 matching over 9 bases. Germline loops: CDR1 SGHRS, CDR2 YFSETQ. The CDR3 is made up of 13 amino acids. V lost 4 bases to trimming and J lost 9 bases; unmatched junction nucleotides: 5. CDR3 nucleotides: TGCGCCAGCAGCCGGACTAGCGTTGGTGAGCAGTTCTTC. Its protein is CASSRTSVGEQFF.

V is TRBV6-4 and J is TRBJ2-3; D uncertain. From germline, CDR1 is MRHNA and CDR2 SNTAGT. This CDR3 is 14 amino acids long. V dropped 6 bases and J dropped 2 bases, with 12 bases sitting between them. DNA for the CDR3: TGTGCCAGCAGGTCGTCTTTATTCACAGATACGCAGTATTTT. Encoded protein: CASRSSLFTDTQYF.

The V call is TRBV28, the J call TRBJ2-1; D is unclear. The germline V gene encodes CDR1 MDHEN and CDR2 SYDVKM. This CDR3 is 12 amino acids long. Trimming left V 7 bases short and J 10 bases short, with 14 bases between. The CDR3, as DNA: TGTGCCAGCACCTTAGGGTCCAAAGAGCAGTTCTTC. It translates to CASTLGSKEQFF.

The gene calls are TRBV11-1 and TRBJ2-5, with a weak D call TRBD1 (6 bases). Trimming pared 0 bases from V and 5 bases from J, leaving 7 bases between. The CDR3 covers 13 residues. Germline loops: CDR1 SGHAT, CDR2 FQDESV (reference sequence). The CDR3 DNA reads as TGTGCCAGCAGCTTAGCGGGGGCGGAGACCCAGTACTTC. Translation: CASSLAGAETQYF.

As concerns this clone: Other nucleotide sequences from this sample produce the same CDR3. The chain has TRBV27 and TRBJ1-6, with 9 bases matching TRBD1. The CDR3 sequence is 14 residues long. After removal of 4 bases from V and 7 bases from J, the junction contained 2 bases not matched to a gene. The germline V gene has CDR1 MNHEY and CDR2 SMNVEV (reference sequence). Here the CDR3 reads CASSSGTGNSPLHF. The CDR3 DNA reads TGTGCCAGCAGTTCCGGGACAGGGAATTCACCCCTCCACTTT.

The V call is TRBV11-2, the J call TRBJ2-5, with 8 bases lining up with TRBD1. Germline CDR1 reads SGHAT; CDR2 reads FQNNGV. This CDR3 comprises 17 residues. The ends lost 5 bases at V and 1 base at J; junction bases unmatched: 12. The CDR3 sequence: CASSTEDRGQSQETQYF. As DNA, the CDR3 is TGTGCCAGCAGCACCGAAGACAGGGGCCAAAGCCAAGAGACCCAGTACTTC.

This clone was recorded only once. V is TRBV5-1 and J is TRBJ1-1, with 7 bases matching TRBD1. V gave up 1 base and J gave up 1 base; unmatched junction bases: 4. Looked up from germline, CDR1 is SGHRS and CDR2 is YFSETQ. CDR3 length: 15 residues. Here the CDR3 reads CASSLMSGGNTEAFF. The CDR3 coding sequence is TGCGCCAGCAGCTTGATGTCAGGGGGGAACACTGAAGCTTTCTTT.

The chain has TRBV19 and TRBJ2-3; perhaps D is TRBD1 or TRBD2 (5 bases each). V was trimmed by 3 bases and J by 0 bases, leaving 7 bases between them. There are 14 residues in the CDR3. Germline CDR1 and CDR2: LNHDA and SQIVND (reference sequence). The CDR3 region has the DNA TGTGCCAGTAGTATGGGACCGAGCACAGATACGCAGTATTTT. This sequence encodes CASSMGPSTDTQYF.

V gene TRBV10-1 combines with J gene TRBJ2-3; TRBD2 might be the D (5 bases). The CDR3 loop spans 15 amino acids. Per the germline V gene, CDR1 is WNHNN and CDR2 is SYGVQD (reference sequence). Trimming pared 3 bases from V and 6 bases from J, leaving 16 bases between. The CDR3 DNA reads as TGCGCCAGCAGTGACGGAGTCGGGATGAGCGATACGCAGTATTTT. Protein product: CASSDGVGMSDTQYF.

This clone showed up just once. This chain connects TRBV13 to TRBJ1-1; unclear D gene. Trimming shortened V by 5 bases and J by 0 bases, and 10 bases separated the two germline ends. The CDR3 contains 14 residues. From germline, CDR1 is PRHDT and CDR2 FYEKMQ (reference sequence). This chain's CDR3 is CASSIGVLNTEAFF. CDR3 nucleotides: TGTGCCAGCAGCATTGGGGTTTTGAACACTGAAGCTTTCTTT.

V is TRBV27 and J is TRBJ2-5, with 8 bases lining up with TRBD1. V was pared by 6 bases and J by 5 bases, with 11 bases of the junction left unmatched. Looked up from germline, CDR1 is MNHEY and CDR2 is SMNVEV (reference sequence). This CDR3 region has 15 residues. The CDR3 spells CASRYRDRFPETQYF. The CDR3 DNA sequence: TGTGCCAGCAGGTACCGGGACAGGTTCCCGGAGACCCAGTACTTC.

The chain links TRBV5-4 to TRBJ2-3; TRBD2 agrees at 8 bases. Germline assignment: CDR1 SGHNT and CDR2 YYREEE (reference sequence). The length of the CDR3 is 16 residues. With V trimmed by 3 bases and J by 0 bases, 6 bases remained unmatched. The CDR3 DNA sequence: TGTGCCAGCAGCTCCTATGGGACTAGAAGCACAGATACGCAGTATTTT. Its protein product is CASSSYGTRSTDTQYF.

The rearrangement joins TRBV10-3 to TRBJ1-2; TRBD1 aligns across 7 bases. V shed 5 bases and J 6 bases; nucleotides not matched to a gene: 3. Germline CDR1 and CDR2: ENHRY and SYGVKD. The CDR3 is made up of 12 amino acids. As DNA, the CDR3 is TGTGCCATCAGTATAACAGGGGATGGCTACACCTTC. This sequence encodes CAISITGDGYTF.

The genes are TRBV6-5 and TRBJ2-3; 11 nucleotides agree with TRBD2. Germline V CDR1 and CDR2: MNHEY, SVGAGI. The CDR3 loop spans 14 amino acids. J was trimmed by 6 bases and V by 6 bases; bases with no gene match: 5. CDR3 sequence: CASRTLAGGDTQYF. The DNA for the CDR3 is TGTGCCAGCAGGACCCTAGCGGGGGGTGATACGCAGTATTTT.

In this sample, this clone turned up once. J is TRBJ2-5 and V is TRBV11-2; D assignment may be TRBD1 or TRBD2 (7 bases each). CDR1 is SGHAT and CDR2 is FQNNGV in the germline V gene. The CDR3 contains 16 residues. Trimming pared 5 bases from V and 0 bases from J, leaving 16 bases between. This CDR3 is CASSQGRGGYQETQYF. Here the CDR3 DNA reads TGTGCCAGCAGCCAAGGCAGGGGGGGGTACCAAGAGACCCAGTACTTC.

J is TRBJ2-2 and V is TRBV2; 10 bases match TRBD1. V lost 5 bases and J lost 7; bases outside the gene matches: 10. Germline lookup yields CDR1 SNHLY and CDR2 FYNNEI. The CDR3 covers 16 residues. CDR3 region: CASSTPGQGTGGELFF. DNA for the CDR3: TGTGCCAGCAGTACCCCGGGACAGGGGACGGGCGGGGAGCTGTTTTTT.

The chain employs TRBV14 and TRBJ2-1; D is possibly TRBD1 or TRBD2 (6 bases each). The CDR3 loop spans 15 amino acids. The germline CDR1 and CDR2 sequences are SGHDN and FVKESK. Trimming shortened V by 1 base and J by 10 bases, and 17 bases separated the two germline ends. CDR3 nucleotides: TGTGCCAGCAGCCAAGTTTATCTGGGGGCGGGGGAGCAGTTCTTC. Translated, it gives CASSQVYLGAGEQFF.

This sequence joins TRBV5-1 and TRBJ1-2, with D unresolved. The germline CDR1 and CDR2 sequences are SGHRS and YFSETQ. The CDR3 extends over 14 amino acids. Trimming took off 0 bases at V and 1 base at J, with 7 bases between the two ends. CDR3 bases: TGCGCCAGCAGCTTGGTTGCAGATAACTATGGCTACACCTTC. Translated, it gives CASSLVADNYGYTF.

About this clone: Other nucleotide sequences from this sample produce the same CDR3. The CDR3 here is CAISESGGREQYF. For the CDR3, the DNA is TGTGCCATCAGTGAGTCAGGGGGGAGGGAGCAGTACTTC. The chain combines TRBV10-3 with TRBJ2-7; perhaps D is TRBD1 or TRBD2 (6 bases each). V was pared by 0 bases and J by 7 bases, with 10 bases between. CDR3 size: 13 residues. Per germline, CDR1 ENHRY and CDR2 SYGVKD.

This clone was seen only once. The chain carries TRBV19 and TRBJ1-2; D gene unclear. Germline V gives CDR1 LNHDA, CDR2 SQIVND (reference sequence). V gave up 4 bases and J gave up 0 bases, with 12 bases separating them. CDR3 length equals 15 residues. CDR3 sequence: CASSTPARANYGYTF. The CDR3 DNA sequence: TGTGCCAGTAGTACACCGGCCCGAGCTAACTATGGCTACACCTTC.